This is a list of T cell receptor beta chains from one sample in a study of T cell responses to AZD1222 COVID-19 vaccine. Assay: immunoSEQ multiplex PCR; the TCRdb copy retains only in-frame clones and omits some. The sample consists of 150,000 to 200,000 clones, about 90% of them appearing once. The sequenced sample was peripheral blood, obtained 28 days after the second AZD1222 dose. The source is an adult who received the AZD1222 COVID-19 vaccine. The CDR3 runs from the conserved cysteine through the conserved F or W. The order of the fields is J gene, clone size, D gene, V gene, CDR3 DNA, CDR3 protein. The D gene is left open where the match is weak. The size of a clone is reported for some rows only, either as once, few or many, or as a class for expanded clones.

>TRBJ1-2|.|TRBD1|TRBV28
TGTGCCAGCAGTTTATGGACCGGGACAGACTATGGCTACACCTTC
CASSLWTGTDYGYTF
>TRBJ1-2|.|TRBD1|TRBV6-5
TGTGCCAGCAGTTACCAGGGACAGGGCTATGGCTACACCTTC
CASSYQGQGYGYTF
>TRBJ2-1|.|TRBD2|TRBV28
TGTGCCAGCAGTCGGACTAGCGGGCTCGGTCGTGGAAATGAGCAGTTCTTC
CASSRTSGLGRGNEQFF
>TRBJ2-5|.|TRBD2|TRBV9
TGTGCCAGCAGCGTAGGGTTAGCGGGAGCGGAGACCCAGTACTTC
CASSVGLAGAETQYF
>TRBJ2-1|.|.|TRBV6-1
TGTGCCAGCAGTGAATGGTCGGGAGAGGGGAATGAGCAGTTCTTC
CASSEWSGEGNEQFF
>TRBJ1-5|.|.|TRBV7-9
TGTGCCAGCAGCTCCTTGGCAGGGCCCTATAGCAATCAGCCCCAGCATTTT
CASSSLAGPYSNQPQHF
>TRBJ1-4|.|.|TRBV3-1/TRBV3-2
TGTGCCAGCAGACTTCGGGATGGTGAAAAACTGTTTTTT
CASRLRDGEKLFF
>TRBJ2-7|.|.|TRBV11-2
TGTGCCAGCAGCCCCTTTGGACGGATCTACGAGCAGTACTTC
CASSPFGRIYEQYF
>TRBJ2-7|.|.|TRBV6-5
TGTGCCAGCAGTTCACAGGCCTACGAGCAGTACTTC
CASSSQAYEQYF
>TRBJ1-2|.|.|TRBV6-1
TGTGCCAGCAGTGGACCGTCGGGGGGCGGACGGGATGAGGGCTACACCTTC
CASSGPSGGGRDEGYTF
>TRBJ2-7|.|TRBD2|TRBV5-1
TGCGCCAGCAGCTTTTCTAGCGGGGGGTCCTACGAGCAGTACTTC
CASSFSSGGSYEQYF
>TRBJ1-2|.|.|TRBV3-1/TRBV3-2
TGTGCCAGCAGCCAAGGTCCACCCAGGGGACTATATGGCTACACCTTC
CASSQGPPRGLYGYTF
>TRBJ2-3|.|TRBD2|TRBV9
TGTGCCAGCAGCACCGGGACTAGCGGAAGCACAGATACGCAGTATTTT
CASSTGTSGSTDTQYF
>TRBJ2-1|.|TRBD1|TRBV5-1
TGCGCCAGCAGCCACTCCGGGACAGGGTTATGGGAGCAGTTCTTC
CASSHSGTGLWEQFF
>TRBJ1-3|once|.|TRBV28
TGTGCCAGCACTTCTTTCGGGGCGCTGGACAATGGAAACACCATATATTTT
CASTSFGALDNGNTIYF
>TRBJ2-5|.|.|TRBV28
TGTGCCAGCAGTTTAAGTAAGGAGACCCAGTACTTC
CASSLSKETQYF
>TRBJ2-7|.|TRBD2|TRBV6-1
TGTGCCAGCAGTGCAGGGGATGGTAGCGGGAATTACGAGCAGTACTTC
CASSAGDGSGNYEQYF
>TRBJ1-5|.|.|TRBV6-5
TGTGCCAGCCGACTGGGACAATATAGCAATCAGCCCCAGCATTTT
CASRLGQYSNQPQHF
>TRBJ2-5|.|.|TRBV11-2
TGTGCCAGCAGCCTACAAGAGACCCAGTACTTC
CASSLQETQYF
>TRBJ1-6|.|.|TRBV27
TGTGCCAGCGCGAGCTCCTATAATTCACCCCTCCACTTT
CASASSYNSPLHF
>TRBJ1-1|.|.|TRBV28
TGTGCCAGCAGTAGAGCACAGAACACTGAAGCTTTCTTT
CASSRAQNTEAFF
>TRBJ2-5|.|TRBD1|TRBV3-1/TRBV3-2
TGTGCCAGCAGCCAAGGGACAGGGGCCCAAGAGACCCAGTACTTC
CASSQGTGAQETQYF
>TRBJ1-1|once|.|TRBV28
TGTGCCAGCAGTTCGGGCAGGGTGAACACTGAAGCTTTCTTT
CASSSGRVNTEAFF
>TRBJ1-1|once|.|TRBV5-1
TGCGCCAGTGAAGGACAAGGGGGGACTGAAGCTTTCTTT
CASEGQGGTEAFF
>TRBJ1-2|.|.|TRBV10-3
TGTGCCATCAGCCAGTTCATCTATGGCTACACCTTC
CAISQFIYGYTF
>TRBJ1-2|.|.|TRBV11-2
TGTGCCAGCAGCTTGACGGACGGAACCTATGGCTACACCTTC
CASSLTDGTYGYTF
>TRBJ2-5|.|TRBD1|TRBV7-7
TGTGCCAGCAGCTTAGCGCGGCCGGGGACAGGGGGATTTTTGGAGACCCAGTACTTC
CASSLARPGTGGFLETQYF
>TRBJ2-7|.|TRBD1|TRBV11-2
TGTGCCAGCAGCTCACGACAGGGGCATAGGCTGTACTTC
CASSSRQGHRLYF
>TRBJ2-1|.|TRBD2|TRBV9
TGTGCCAGCGGATTAGCGGGGGACAATGAGCAGTTCTTC
CASGLAGDNEQFF
>TRBJ2-7|.|.|TRBV28
TGTGCCAGCAGTTTCCCCGGGATAGCGGTCTACGAGCAGTACTTC
CASSFPGIAVYEQYF
>TRBJ1-5|.|.|TRBV5-1
TGCGCCAGCAGCTTGGGCTCAGTGGACAATCAGCCCCAGCATTTT
CASSLGSVDNQPQHF
>TRBJ1-3|.|TRBD1|TRBV27
TGTGCCTCCTCACCGAAAGGGGGCATAGCGGACACCATATATTTT
CASSPKGGIADTIYF
>TRBJ1-2|once|TRBD1|TRBV27
TGTGCCAGCAGACCCAAGGGGGCTCCGAGGGGCTACACCTTC
CASRPKGAPRGYTF
>TRBJ1-4|.|.|TRBV5-8
TGTGCCAGCAGCCCGAGAGGGACGACAACTAATGAAAAACTGTTTTTT
CASSPRGTTTNEKLFF
>TRBJ2-3|.|.|TRBV28
TGTGCCAGCAGTACCGGGGTCCAGTATTTT
CASSTGVQYF
>TRBJ1-2|.|.|TRBV7-2
TGTGCCAGCAGCTTATCCCTCCCTGGCAGGGGATATGGCTACACCTTC
CASSLSLPGRGYGYTF
>TRBJ2-7|once|.|TRBV28
TGTGCCAGCAGCCACTACGAGCAGTACTTC
CASSHYEQYF
>TRBJ1-6|.|.|TRBV10-3
TGTGCCATCAGTGTTAGGGCGAATAATTCACCCCTCCACTTT
CAISVRANNSPLHF
>TRBJ1-1|once|TRBD1|TRBV30
TGTGCCTGGAGTGTTGGACAGGGGGACACTGAAGCTTTCTTT
CAWSVGQGDTEAFF
>TRBJ2-1|once|TRBD1|TRBV2
TGTGCCAGCAGTGAGGGACAGGGGGCTGGCAATGAGCAGTTCTTC
CASSEGQGAGNEQFF
>TRBJ2-6|.|.|TRBV9
TGTGCCAGCAGCGTGGGGCATGGGGCCAACGTCCTGACTTTC
CASSVGHGANVLTF
>TRBJ2-1|.|.|TRBV14
TGTGCCAGCAGCCAGAGCCGCAATGAGCAGTTCTTC
CASSQSRNEQFF
>TRBJ2-1|.|.|TRBV7-2
TGTGCCAGCAGCTTATTTATTGAGCAGTTCTTC
CASSLFIEQFF
>TRBJ1-5|once|TRBD1|TRBV5-4
TGTGCGACCGGGACAGGGGGACGGGGGCCCCAGCATTTT
CATGTGGRGPQHF
>TRBJ1-1|once|TRBD1|TRBV7-9
TGTGCCAGCAGCTTCTCCGGGACAGCCGGCACTGAAGCTTTCTTT
CASSFSGTAGTEAFF